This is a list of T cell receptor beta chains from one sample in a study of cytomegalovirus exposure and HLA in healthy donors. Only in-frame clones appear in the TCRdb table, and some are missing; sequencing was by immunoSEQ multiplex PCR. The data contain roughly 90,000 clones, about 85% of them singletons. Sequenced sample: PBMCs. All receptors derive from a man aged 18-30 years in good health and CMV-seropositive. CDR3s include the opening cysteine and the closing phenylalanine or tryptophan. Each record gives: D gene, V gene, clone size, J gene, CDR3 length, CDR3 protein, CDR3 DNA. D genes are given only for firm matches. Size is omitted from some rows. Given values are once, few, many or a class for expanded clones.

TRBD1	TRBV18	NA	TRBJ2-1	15	CASSPKDRVGNEQFF	TGTGCCAGCTCACCAAAGGACAGGGTGGGCAATGAGCAGTTCTTC
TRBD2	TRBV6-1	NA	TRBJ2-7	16	CASSEALSGSGHEQYF	TGTGCCAGCAGTGAAGCGCTGAGCGGGAGCGGCCACGAGCAGTACTTC
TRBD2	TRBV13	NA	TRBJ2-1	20	CASSFATPSWTSGSYNEQFF	TGTGCCAGCAGCTTTGCGACCCCGAGCTGGACTAGCGGGTCCTACAATGAGCAGTTCTTC
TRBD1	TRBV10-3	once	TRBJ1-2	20	CAISAWPNRDSNQENYGYTF	TGTGCCATCAGTGCGTGGCCTAATAGGGACAGTAACCAGGAGAACTATGGCTACACCTTC
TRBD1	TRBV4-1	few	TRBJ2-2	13	CASSQKTGGSLFF	TGCGCCAGCAGCCAAAAGACAGGGGGCTCGTTGTTTTTT
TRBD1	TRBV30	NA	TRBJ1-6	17	CAWRADREFSYNSPLHF	TGTGCCTGGAGAGCCGACAGGGAATTCTCCTATAATTCACCCCTCCACTTT
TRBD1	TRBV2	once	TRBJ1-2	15	CASSPPDRGYYGYTF	TGTGCCAGCAGTCCCCCGGACAGGGGGTATTATGGCTACACCTTC
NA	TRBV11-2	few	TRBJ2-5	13	CASSYFSRETQYF	TGTGCCAGCAGCTACTTCTCCCGGGAGACCCAGTACTTC
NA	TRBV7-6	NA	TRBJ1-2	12	CASSSSSYGYTF	TGTGCCAGCAGCTCTTCTTCGTATGGCTACACCTTC
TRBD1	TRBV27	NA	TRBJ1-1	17	CASSLSGEQGTGTEAFF	TGTGCCAGCAGTTTATCGGGTGAACAGGGGACGGGCACTGAAGCTTTCTTT
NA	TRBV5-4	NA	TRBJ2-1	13	CASSLAPGDEQFF	TGTGCCAGCAGCTTGGCCCCGGGGGATGAGCAGTTCTTC
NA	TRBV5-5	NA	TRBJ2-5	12	CASSLGGVDQYF	TGTGCCAGCAGCTTAGGCGGAGTGGACCAGTACTTC
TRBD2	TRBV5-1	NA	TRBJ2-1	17	CASSLYPSGTTNNEQFF	TGCGCCAGCAGCTTGTACCCCTCCGGGACTACAAACAATGAGCAGTTCTTC
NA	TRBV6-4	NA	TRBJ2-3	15	CASSPGDSTTDTQYF	TGTGCCAGCAGCCCGGGGGACTCTACCACAGATACGCAGTATTTT